The source of this T cell receptor beta chain is a study of blood T cells in healthy people across ages. Germline loops: CDR1 LNHNV, CDR2 YYDKDF (reference sequence). The CDR3 length is 13 residues. V dropped 1 base and J dropped 5 bases, with 8 bases sitting between them. Whole-study results and caveats: With naive T cell percentage, TCR beta diversity showed a strong correlation.

A sample-barcoded 5' primer and a J-beta primer mix were used in a second PCR of roughly 7 to 11 cycles. One entry per CDR3 protein, called by TCRdb with MiXCR from the 5' RACE reads. Of 720,000 or so distinct CDR3 sequences listed, roughly two fifths were seen once; the top ten hold 25% to 35%. To note about this clonotype: Its matching antigen is unknown.

Specimen: blood. This chain uses TRBV15 with TRBJ1-1, with a tentative D call TRBD1 (5 bases). The TCR comes from a man of 80 years or more in good health. This chain's CDR3 is CATSRAAGTEAFF. The CDR3 nucleotides are TGTGCCACCAGCAGAGCCGCAGGGACTGAAGCTTTCTTT.